This is a list of T cell receptor beta chains from one sample in a study of beta chain features in type 1 diabetes. The data were produced by immunoSEQ multiplex PCR, yet TCRdb's version contains in-frame clones alone and is incomplete. The sample lists approximately 730,000 clones; roughly 13% were seen once. What was sequenced was naive CD4+ T cells from blood. The receptors come from a man aged 18 to 30 with type 1 diabetes. Each CDR3 is given without its conserved first and last residue. The D gene is left open where the match is weak.

J	V	D	CDR3
TRBJ2-5	TRBV28	TRBD1	ASTTSDRAETQY
TRBJ1-2	TRBV5-6	.	ASSFLYGYT
TRBJ2-5	TRBV5-1	.	ASSPVPGSPQETQY
TRBJ2-1	TRBV10-1	TRBD2	ASSTGGLASYEQF
TRBJ1-4	TRBV27	TRBD1	ASSVQGATNEKLF
TRBJ2-3	TRBV6-1	TRBD1	ASRTGTAVDTQY
TRBJ2-2	TRBV28	.	ASSLPDGYGELF
TRBJ1-1	TRBV29-1	.	SVELRGLSTEAF
TRBJ1-1	TRBV5-8	TRBD1	ASSSGQGWTEAF
TRBJ1-5	TRBV19	.	ASSTRDRGNQPQH
TRBJ1-1	TRBV20-1	.	SAPTTGRAF
TRBJ2-5	TRBV5-1	.	ASSPLVGGEETQY
TRBJ2-1	TRBV30	TRBD2	AWRTSGRSSYNEQF
TRBJ1-2	TRBV6-5	TRBD1	ASSRQGPSGYT
TRBJ1-2	TRBV27	TRBD1	ASSLRGTNYGYT
TRBJ2-7	TRBV2	.	AAAGRGRGYEQY
TRBJ1-5	TRBV18	TRBD1	ASSPPGTGGNQPQH
TRBJ1-5	TRBV30	.	AWNTGVGQPQH
TRBJ1-1	TRBV25-1	.	ASSEDWGPEAF
TRBJ1-5	TRBV5-1	TRBD1	ASSPTGSNQPQH